Each of the 8 T cell receptor beta chains below was sequenced from the same sample in a study of blood T cell repertoires in COVID-19. Only in-frame clones appear in the TCRdb table, and some are missing; sequencing was by immunoSEQ multiplex PCR. The sample has 150,000 to 200,000 clones; roughly 87% are singletons. What was sequenced was peripheral blood. The origin of the receptors is a woman aged 45-65 years with acute or convalescent COVID-19.

This clone was counted once. The chain couples TRBV10-3 to TRBJ2-3; D perhaps matches TRBD1 (5 bases). The V and J ends lost 8 bases and 1 base respectively, with 10 bases between them. CDR1 and CDR2 from the germline V gene are ENHRY and SYGVKD. The CDR3 spans 13 residues. In DNA, the CDR3 is TGTGCCATCCAAGGGGTCGGCACAGATACGCAGTATTTT. Amino acid sequence: CAIQGVGTDTQYF.

This clone has more than one count but fewer than ten. The gene calls are TRBV4-1 and TRBJ2-7, with 9 bases fitting TRBD2. V lost 3 bases, J lost 7 bases, and 10 bases stayed unmatched. The CDR3 extends over 15 amino acids. Germline values: CDR1 MGHRA, CDR2 YSYEKL. CDR3 amino acids: CASSHPTSGSGEQYF. CDR3 sequence (DNA): TGCGCCAGCAGCCACCCGACTAGCGGCTCCGGAGAGCAGTACTTC.

The V gene is TRBV7-3, the J gene TRBJ1-5; possible D gene TRBD1, 6 bases. Trimming shortened V by 8 bases and J by 0 bases, and 14 bases separated the two germline ends. Germline CDR1 SGHTA, CDR2 FQGTGA. The CDR3 loop spans 15 amino acids. Written as DNA, the CDR3 is TGTGCCAGCGAGCAGGGGAAACATAGCAATCAGCCCCAGCATTTT. Its translation: CASEQGKHSNQPQHF.

As regards this clone: This same CDR3 is encoded by further DNA sequences in the sample. V gene TRBV9 combines with J gene TRBJ1-5; tentative D call: TRBD1 (6 bases). This CDR3 comprises 14 residues. The V and J ends lost 0 bases and 3 bases respectively, with 7 bases between them. Per germline, CDR1 SGDLS and CDR2 YYNGEE. The CDR3 DNA reads TGTGCCAGCAGCGTAGGGGACACCAATCAGCCCCAGCATTTT. Protein: CASSVGDTNQPQHF.

This clone was seen a single time. This sequence joins TRBV2 and TRBJ1-1; D is uncertain. This CDR3 region has 14 residues. In germline, CDR1 is SNHLY, CDR2 FYNNEI. The V end was cut by 0 bases, the J end by 0 bases, with 5 bases between. CDR3 residues: CASSEAGLNTEAFF. The CDR3 DNA is TGTGCCAGCAGTGAAGCCGGTCTGAACACTGAAGCTTTCTTT.

The J gene is TRBJ1-1, the V gene TRBV19; the D gene is possibly TRBD1 (5 bases). Germline CDR1 and CDR2: LNHDA and SQIVND (reference sequence). The V end was cut by 3 bases, the J end by 8 bases, with 22 bases between. This CDR3 is built from 16 residues. CDR3 amino acids: CASSISGQPGGAEAFF. In DNA form, the CDR3 reads TGTGCCAGTAGTATTTCAGGGCAGCCGGGTGGAGCGGAAGCTTTCTTT.

CDR3 sequence reads: CASSPLRDTQYF. CDR3 sequence (DNA): TGTGCCAGCAGCCCACTTCGTGATACGCAGTATTTT. The chain combines TRBV11-2 with TRBJ2-3, with unresolved D. V was clipped by 5 bases and J by 6 bases, with 9 bases between them. The germline V gene has CDR1 SGHAT and CDR2 FQNNGV. The CDR3 runs to 12 residues.

J is TRBJ1-2 and V is TRBV7-2; D uncertain. Between the trimmed V and J ends, which lost 8 bases and 3 bases, there was a span of 13 bases. This CDR3 is 13 amino acids long. Germline CDR1 SGHTA, CDR2 FQGNSA. CDR3 in DNA: TGTGCCAGCCGCCCCGGGAAATACTATGGCTACACCTTC. Residues: CASRPGKYYGYTF.